The table lists the clone carrying this TCR beta chain with a few counts. The data were obtained in a study of identical twins. A universal primer site arose from template switching, and cDNA bore unique molecular identifiers. One entry per CDR3 protein results from TCRdb running MiXCR on the 5' RACE reads. The sample records 1.5 million to 2 million distinct CDR3 sequences, about 32% being singletons. V was shortened by 6 bases and J by 8 bases, with 13 bases between the two germline ends. This CDR3 is built from 12 residues. Material for sequencing was cord blood. The V call is TRBV12-3 or TRBV12-4, the J call TRBJ1-2; a weak D match, TRBD1 (6 bases). The receptor was derived from a newborn girl in good health. CDR3 region: CASSYDRLGYTF. The CDR3 nucleotides read TGTGCCAGCAGCTATGACAGGCTCGGCTACACCTTC.